Below are 24 T cell receptor beta chains sequenced from a single sample in a study of human T cells and chemical hapten exposure. Time point here: patch test 2, 6 weeks after DPC sensitization. Treatment specified: therapeutic diphenylcyclopropenone sensitization with weekly scalp DPC. Each CDR3 protein gets one entry after TCRdb re-called the RACE reads with MiXCR. The table includes a few hundred thousand distinct CDR3 sequences, around 6% detected once. The source was whole blood, collected in connection with sensitization to the hapten diphenylcyclopropenone (DPC). The origin of the receptors is a woman aged 18-29 years with alopecia areata. Some clones in this sample may be carry-over from other donors' samples.

DNA for the CDR3: TGTGCCAGCAGCCTGGAGGGACGACTAGCGGGGGGCACAGATACGCAGTATTTT. Protein sequence: CASSLEGRLAGGTDTQYF. The chain employs TRBV4-2 and TRBJ2-3; 12 bases fit TRBD2. Trimming at V came to 4 bases and at J to 1 base, leaving 9 bases not matched to a gene. The CDR3 contains 18 residues. Germline loops: CDR1 LGHNA, CDR2 YNFKEQ.

This clonotype has just a few counts. The CDR3 protein is CASSRGQGVVKTQYF. DNA of the CDR3: TGTGCCAGCAGCCGTGGACAAGGGGTTGTTAAGACCCAGTACTTC. V is TRBV7-6 and J is TRBJ2-5; TRBD1 is a possible D gene (5 bases). The CDR3 has 15 amino acids. The germline V gene has CDR1 SGHVS and CDR2 FNYEAQ. The V end lost 5 bases, the J end lost 6 bases, and 19 bases lay between the germline ends.

This clonotype was observed a handful of times. V usage is TRBV2 and J usage is TRBJ1-1; D ambiguous. Looked up from germline, CDR1 is SNHLY and CDR2 is FYNNEI. This CDR3 region has 14 residues. V gave up 0 bases and J gave up 0 bases, with 5 bases separating them. CDR3 in amino acids: CASSEAQMNTEAFF. CDR3 sequence (DNA): TGTGCCAGCAGTGAAGCGCAGATGAACACTGAAGCTTTCTTT.

This chain uses TRBV12-3 or TRBV12-4 with TRBJ1-5, with D maybe TRBD1 (6 bases). The CDR3 length is 14 residues. Trimming left V 6 bases short and J 11 bases short, with 20 bases between. As DNA, the CDR3 is TGTGCCAGCAGCCACCGGACAGCCCCTCGGGCCCAGCATTTT. It codes for CASSHRTAPRAQHF.

This clonotype occurred a few times. This chain uses TRBV12-3 or TRBV12-4 with TRBJ2-3; 11 positions match TRBD2. V lost 3 bases to trimming and J lost 0 bases; unmatched junction nucleotides: 17. The CDR3 covers 21 residues. CDR3 loop: CASSFYSVLAGGTISTDTQYF. DNA for the CDR3: TGTGCCAGCAGTTTTTACTCGGTTCTAGCGGGGGGTACCATTAGCACAGATACGCAGTATTTT.

This chain uses TRBV20-1 with TRBJ1-4, with TRBD1 as a possible D gene (5 bases). The CDR3 length is 13 residues. CDR1 is DFQATT and CDR2 is SNEGSKA in the germline V gene (reference sequence). V was shortened by 3 bases and J by 5 bases, with 10 bases between the two germline ends. The CDR3 sequence is CSASYGTNEKLFF. The CDR3, as DNA: TGCAGTGCTAGTTACGGGACCAATGAAAAACTGTTTTTT.

V is TRBV4-2 and J is TRBJ1-2; TRBD1 matches at 11 bases. From germline, CDR1 is LGHNA and CDR2 YNFKEQ. The V segment lost 3 bases and the J segment 5 bases; nucleotides outside the gene matches: 8. The CDR3 contains 16 residues. The CDR3 DNA reads TGTGCCAGCAGCCAGGGACAGGGGGAGGGAAGTTATGGCTACACCTTC. This gives the protein CASSQGQGEGSYGYTF.

V gene TRBV5-1 combines with J gene TRBJ2-3; D is unclear. Trimming removed 4 bases from V and 1 base from J, with 7 bases in between. Germline CDR1 is SGHRS and CDR2 is YFSETQ. This CDR3 comprises 13 residues. The CDR3 DNA is TGCGCCAGCAGCGCAGGACGCACAGATACGCAGTATTTT. Its translation: CASSAGRTDTQYF. Supplemented by reference TRBV5-1 and TRBJ2-3, the full variable domain reads KAGVTQTPRYLIKTRGQQVTLSCSPISGHRSVSWYQQTPGQGLQFLFEYFSETQRNKGNFPGRFSGRQFSNSRSEMNVSTLELGDSALYLCASSAGRTDTQYFGPGTRLTVL.

This clonotype was observed at least ten times. The chain combines TRBV5-1 with TRBJ2-1; tentative D call: TRBD2 (6 bases). The CDR3 is made up of 14 amino acids. Trimming took 4 bases from V and 12 from J, leaving 20 bases between them. Germline CDR1 SGHRS, CDR2 YFSETQ. The CDR3 DNA is TGCGCCAGCAGCCAACCCGGGGCTAGCGCTGGGCAGTTCTTC. Translated, it gives CASSQPGASAGQFF.

In its sample, this clonotype was seen many times. The CDR3 bases are TGCGCCAGCAGCCAAGACTCTTCCGGAAATGGGGCCAACGTCCTGACTTTC. Translated, it gives CASSQDSSGNGANVLTF. The chain combines TRBV4-3 with TRBJ2-6; D is unresolved. The CDR3 is 17 amino acids. Germline CDR1 reads LGHNA; CDR2 reads YSLEER. Trimming stripped 0 bases from V and 3 bases from J, with 12 bases between.

The CDR3 sequence is CASSLGQGNFYNEQFF. DNA for the CDR3: TGTGCCAGCAGCTTGGGGCAGGGTAATTTCTACAATGAGCAGTTCTTC. This rearrangement joins TRBV5-6 to TRBJ2-1; D might be TRBD1 (5 bases). Germline V gene lookup returns CDR1 SGHDT and CDR2 YYEEEE. Trimming left V 0 bases short and J 3 bases short, with 13 bases between. This CDR3 is built from 16 residues.

J is TRBJ2-2 and V is TRBV6-5, with TRBD2 matching over 7 bases. V lost 6 bases, J lost 2 bases, and 12 bases stayed unmatched. The CDR3 length is 17 residues. Germline V CDR1 and CDR2: MNHEY, SVGAGI. CDR3 bases: TGTGCCAGCAGCCCGGAAACGGGACTACTAAACACCGGGGAGCTGTTTTTT. It translates to CASSPETGLLNTGELFF.

At least ten counts were recorded for this clonotype. The CDR3 carries no conserved terminal phenylalanine or tryptophan, so it likely arises from a read error. The DNA is left out, because the CDR3 cannot be placed on it with certainty; the CDR3 is given as TCRdb lists it. The CDR3 sequence is CASSLKWQDRE. The rearrangement uses TRBV7-3 and TRBJ1-1; TRBD1, the D gene given by the table, was not confirmed from the DNA. The CDR3 is 11 amino acids long, termini counted. From germline, CDR1 is SGHTA and CDR2 FQGTGA.

This clonotype was seen many times. The chain employs TRBV25-1 and TRBJ1-1; TRBD1 might be the D (5 bases). This CDR3 comprises 14 residues. Germline-derived CDR1 and CDR2 are MGHDK and SYGVNS. Trimming took 4 bases from V and 4 from J, leaving 13 bases between them. CDR3 residues: CASSARGGVTEAFF. CDR3 nucleotides: TGTGCCAGCAGTGCCCGAGGAGGGGTCACTGAAGCTTTCTTT.

There are many counts of this clonotype. The rearrangement links TRBV5-5 to TRBJ1-2; 8 bases align to TRBD1. The CDR3 consists of 12 residues. Germline trimming cut 2 bases from V and 12 bases from J; bases unmatched to any gene: 6. The germline V gene has CDR1 SGHKS and CDR2 YYEKEE (reference sequence). The DNA of the CDR3 is TGTGCCAGCAGCTTTTCTTACAGGGGGAACACCTTC. Its translation is CASSFSYRGNTF. Filled out from reference TRBV5-5 and TRBJ1-2, the complete variable domain reads DAGVTQSPTHLIKTRGQQVTLRCSPISGHKSVSWYQQVLGQGPQFIFQYYEKEERGRGNFPDRFSARQFPNYSSELNVNALLLGDSALYLCASSFSYRGNTFGSGTRLTVV.

For the CDR3, the DNA is TGTGCCAGCAGTGAAGAGCTCCCGGGACAGGGGGTCCACGAGCAGTACTTC. It encodes CASSEELPGQGVHEQYF. The chain combines TRBV6-1 with TRBJ2-7, with TRBD1 matching 11 bases. Germline loops: CDR1 MNHNS, CDR2 SASEGT. The CDR3 totals 17 residues. Trimming at V came to 1 base and at J to 5 bases, leaving 10 bases not matched to a gene.

Ten or more counts support this clonotype. V gene TRBV11-1 combines with J gene TRBJ2-1; 10 nucleotides align to TRBD2. J gave up 4 bases and V 4 bases, and 4 bases lay outside the gene matches. CDR1 and CDR2 from the germline V gene are SGHAT and FQDESV (reference sequence). The CDR3 extends over 15 amino acids. The CDR3 DNA sequence: TGTGCCAGCAGCTCACTAGCGGGGAATTACAATGAGCAGTTCTTC. Its protein product is CASSSLAGNYNEQFF.

This clonotype was counted many times. V is TRBV6-6 and J is TRBJ1-1, with 8 bases fitting TRBD1. The CDR3 totals 13 residues. The germline CDR1 and CDR2 sequences are MNHNY and SVGAGI (reference sequence). Losses at the gene ends were 5 bases for V and 4 bases for J; bases not matched to a gene: 3. The CDR3 DNA follows: TGTGCCAGCAGTACCACAGGGGGCACTGAAGCTTTCTTT. Encoded protein: CASSTTGGTEAFF.

The V call is TRBV5-1, the J call TRBJ1-1, with 8 bases lining up with TRBD1. The CDR3 has 18 residues. Unmatched junction bases numbered 20, after V lost 9 bases and J lost 1 base. Germline CDR1 reads SGHRS; CDR2 reads YFSETQ. The CDR3 coding sequence is TGCGCCACCTCCCGGACAGGGAGCGATATAGACCCGAACACTGAAGCTTTCTTT. Translation: CATSRTGSDIDPNTEAFF.

This rearrangement joins TRBV5-1 to TRBJ1-4; D gene unclear. The V end was cut by 0 bases, the J end by 4 bases, with 7 bases between. Germline assignment: CDR1 SGHRS and CDR2 YFSETQ. CDR3 size: 14 residues. The CDR3 DNA reads TGCGCCAGCAGCTTGGCCACCTATAATGAAAAACTGTTTTTT. It yields the protein CASSLATYNEKLFF. The full variable domain, completed using reference TRBV5-1 and TRBJ1-4, is KAGVTQTPRYLIKTRGQQVTLSCSPISGHRSVSWYQQTPGQGLQFLFEYFSETQRNKGNFPGRFSGRQFSNSRSEMNVSTLELGDSALYLCASSLATYNEKLFFGSGTQLSVL.

This clonotype was observed a few times. The chain joins TRBV4-3 to TRBJ2-7; possible D gene TRBD1, 6 bases. Germline V lookup: CDR1 LGHNA, CDR2 YSLEER. V was cut by 0 bases and J by 3 bases, with 9 bases left in between. This CDR3 comprises 14 residues. The CDR3 sequence is CASSQETTGYEQYF. CDR3 DNA: TGCGCCAGCAGCCAAGAGACGACAGGCTACGAGCAGTACTTC.

Concerning this clonotype: A much bigger clone sits one base away, suggesting this may be a read error. The rearrangement joins TRBV10-3 to TRBJ2-7; 11 nucleotides align to TRBD2. The germline CDR1 and CDR2 sequences are ENHRY and SYGVKD. CDR3 length equals 13 residues. CDR3 protein: CAITSGGGYKQYF. The CDR3 nucleotides read TGTGCCATTACTAGCGGGGGAGGCTACAAGCAGTACTTC.

The chain joins TRBV11-3 to TRBJ2-5; D call uncertain. This CDR3 is 13 amino acids long. Looked up from germline, CDR1 is SGHNT and CDR2 is YENEEA. Trimming left V 3 bases short and J 0 bases short, with 5 bases between. CDR3 sequence reads: CASSFRHQETQYF. CDR3 DNA sequence: TGTGCCAGCAGCTTTAGACACCAAGAGACCCAGTACTTC.

The gene calls are TRBV10-3 and TRBJ2-1; tentatively, D is TRBD2 (5 bases). The length of the CDR3 is 17 residues. Germline V gene sequence: CDR1 ENHRY, CDR2 SYGVKD. V was clipped by 0 bases and J by 5 bases, with 17 bases between them. The CDR3 protein is CAISESLASPADNEQFF. The CDR3 bases are TGTGCCATCAGTGAGTCGTTGGCTAGCCCCGCGGACAATGAGCAGTTCTTC.